Listed below are T cell receptor beta chains from one sample, sequenced in a study of T-cell memory formation after mild COVID-19. TCRdb re-called the 5' RACE reads with MiXCR, one entry per CDR3 protein. There are almost 350,000 distinct CDR3 sequences in the sample; 20% to 25% occur only once, and 20% to 25% lies in the top ten. Sequenced material: PBMCs or a T cell subset sorted from them (not recorded which). The source is a man in his late teens or twenties who had mild COVID-19 (a few samples of this study predate the infection). Cell type and time point are not known. Both conserved end residues are part of each CDR3. A D gene is named only where the DNA matches it firmly. Clone size, where shown, is once, few, many, or a class for clones that have expanded.

d_call	cdr3_length	v_call	j_call	clone_size	cdr3_aa	cdr3_nt
NA	14	TRBV7-9	TRBJ1-1	NA	CASSSPTGITEAFF	TGTGCCAGCAGCTCTCCCACCGGGATAACTGAAGCTTTCTTT
TRBD2	17	TRBV4-3	TRBJ2-3	few	CASSHLGLAGGADTQYF	TGCGCCAGCAGCCACTTGGGACTAGCTGGCGGGGCAGATACGCAGTATTTT
NA	11	TRBV6-5	TRBJ2-1	NA	CAAQDYNEQFF	TGTGCCGCCCAGGACTACAATGAGCAGTTCTTC
NA	14	TRBV11-2	TRBJ1-4	few	CASSPQGLFEKLFF	TGTGCCAGCAGTCCACAGGGATTGTTCGAAAAACTGTTTTTT
TRBD1	13	TRBV11-2	TRBJ2-1	few	CASSATGVSEQFF	TGTGCCAGCAGCGCCACAGGGGTCAGTGAGCAGTTCTTC
NA	14	TRBV5-1	TRBJ2-7	NA	CASSFYRNSYEQYF	TGCGCCAGCAGCTTCTACCGAAACTCCTACGAGCAGTACTTC
NA	14	TRBV7-2	TRBJ1-3	few	CASSLYSAGNTIYF	TGTGCCAGCAGCCTGTACTCGGCTGGAAACACCATATATTTT
TRBD1	15	TRBV15	TRBJ2-5	NA	CATSKRTGGAETQYF	TGTGCCACCAGCAAGAGGACAGGGGGCGCAGAGACCCAGTACTTC
NA	13	TRBV5-1	TRBJ2-5	many	CASSLGAEETQYF	TGCGCCAGCAGCTTGGGGGCGGAAGAGACCCAGTACTTC
TRBD1	16	TRBV6-5	TRBJ1-1	NA	CASTPTLYRGRTEAFF	TGTGCCAGCACTCCGACCCTTTACAGGGGGCGGACTGAAGCTTTCTTT
TRBD2	18	TRBV14	TRBJ2-2	NA	CASSRHLGGGRDTGELFF	TGTGCCAGCAGCCGTCACCTGGGCGGGGGGCGTGACACCGGGGAGCTGTTTTTT
NA	16	TRBV7-2	TRBJ2-7	NA	CASSLPTGLGSYEQYF	TGTGCCAGCAGCTTACCCACTGGGTTAGGCTCCTACGAGCAGTACTTC
NA	13	TRBV5-1	TRBJ1-4	few	CASSLGPEEKLFF	TGCGCCAGCAGCCTGGGACCAGAGGAAAAACTGTTTTTT
TRBD2	15	TRBV5-1	TRBJ2-5	NA	CASSRSGGGGETQYF	TGCGCCAGCAGCCGTTCTGGGGGGGGAGGTGAGACCCAGTACTTC
NA	14	TRBV4-3	TRBJ1-3	few	CASSQDGQGNTIYF	TGCGCCAGCAGCCAAGATGGACAGGGAAACACCATATATTTT
NA	14	TRBV4-3	TRBJ1-2	NA	CASSQDISEGGYTF	TGCGCCAGCAGCCAAGATATCTCTGAGGGAGGCTACACCTTC
NA	12	TRBV20-1	TRBJ1-1	NA	CSARPGLTEAFF	TGCAGTGCTAGGCCAGGCCTCACTGAAGCTTTCTTT
NA	13	TRBV7-8	TRBJ2-3	NA	CASSPYIRETQYF	TGTGCCAGCAGCCCTTACATCAGGGAAACGCAGTATTTT
TRBD1	16	TRBV7-9	TRBJ2-7	NA	CASSPTSGTGIYEQYF	TGTGCCAGCAGCCCAACCTCCGGGACAGGGATCTACGAGCAGTACTTC
NA	13	TRBV29-1	TRBJ1-3	few	CSVEQGTGNTIYF	TGCAGCGTTGAACAGGGAACTGGAAACACCATATATTTT
NA	12	TRBV20-1	TRBJ2-5	NA	CSARESGETQYF	TGCAGTGCTAGAGAGAGTGGAGAGACCCAGTACTTC
NA	12	TRBV20-1	TRBJ1-2	few	CSGAGGRTGYTF	TGCAGTGGTGCGGGCGGCCGGACTGGCTACACCTTC
NA	14	TRBV10-3	TRBJ1-6	NA	CAISEGSRDSPLHF	TGTGCCATCAGTGAAGGTAGCAGGGATTCACCCCTCCACTTT
NA	13	TRBV4-1	TRBJ2-2	many	CASSQTDTGELFF	TGCGCCAGCAGCCAAACCGATACCGGGGAGCTGTTTTTT
TRBD1	18	TRBV20-1	TRBJ2-3	few	CSARYRGRGPFSTDTQYF	TGCAGTGCTAGATATAGAGGCAGGGGGCCTTTTAGCACAGATACGCAGTATTTT
NA	17	TRBV6-5	TRBJ2-3	NA	CASSYSVGGELTDTQYF	TGTGCCAGCAGTTACTCGGTAGGGGGGGAGCTCACAGATACGCAGTATTTT
TRBD1	13	TRBV6-6	TRBJ2-4	few	CASTLDRAGIQYF	TGTGCCAGCACCCTGGACAGGGCGGGCATTCAGTACTTC
TRBD1	16	TRBV4-1	TRBJ2-3	few	CASSQEVTGGTDTQYF	TGCGCCAGCAGCCAAGAAGTCACAGGGGGCACAGATACGCAGTATTTT
TRBD1	15	TRBV14	TRBJ2-1	NA	CASSQPGQGNNEQFF	TGTGCCAGCAGCCAACCTGGACAGGGCAACAATGAGCAGTTCTTC
NA	16	TRBV18	TRBJ2-5	NA	CASSPQGGPQDKTQYF	TGTGCCAGCTCACCACAGGGGGGACCACAAGATAAGACCCAGTACTTC
TRBD2	15	TRBV5-1	TRBJ2-1	NA	CASSLDVGGAGEQFF	TGCGCCAGCAGCTTAGATGTCGGGGGGGCCGGTGAGCAGTTCTTC
NA	14	TRBV19	TRBJ1-1	once	CASSIGSGNTEAFF	TGTGCCAGTAGTATCGGGTCCGGTAACACTGAAGCTTTCTTT
NA	13	TRBV4-2	TRBJ2-3	many	CASSQVGTDTQYF	TGCGCCAGCAGCCAAGTGGGCACAGATACGCAGTATTTT
TRBD1	15	TRBV5-1	TRBJ2-7	few	CASSLSPGQPYEQYF	TGCGCCAGCAGCCTCAGCCCGGGACAGCCCTACGAGCAGTACTTC
NA	13	TRBV5-1	TRBJ2-7	few	CASSSESLYEQYF	TGCGCCAGCAGCTCGGAATCCCTCTACGAGCAGTACTTC
TRBD1	14	TRBV4-3	TRBJ1-1	few	CASSHGTGDTEAFF	TGCGCCAGCAGCCACGGGACAGGGGACACTGAAGCTTTCTTT
NA	15	TRBV6-2/TRBV6-3	TRBJ1-2	few	CASSYSQGSSSGYTF	TGTGCCAGCAGTTACTCCCAGGGTAGTTCGTCTGGCTACACCTTC
TRBD1	16	TRBV9	TRBJ2-3	NA	CASSASRDRGVDTQYF	TGTGCCAGCAGCGCTAGCCGGGACAGGGGAGTGGATACGCAGTATTTT
NA	13	TRBV28	TRBJ1-4	NA	CASSLGRLEKLFF	TGTGCCAGCAGTCTGGGACGGCTTGAAAAACTGTTTTTT
NA	16	TRBV27	TRBJ2-1	NA	CASSSYSLLSYNEQFF	TGTGCCAGCAGTAGCTACAGCCTACTCTCCTACAATGAGCAGTTCTTC
NA	14	TRBV28	TRBJ1-2	few	CASSFGQGRAGYTF	TGTGCCAGCAGTTTCGGGCAGGGGCGAGCTGGCTACACCTTC
NA	15	TRBV27	TRBJ2-5	NA	CASSWGGGARETKYF	NA
NA	17	TRBV5-1	TRBJ2-7	few	CASSLPIIGHSSYEQYF	TGCGCCAGCAGCTTGCCGATAATCGGACATTCATCCTACGAGCAGTACTTC
TRBD1	15	TRBV25-1	TRBJ1-1	few	CASSAPGQGPTEAFF	TGTGCCAGCAGTGCTCCGGGACAGGGGCCCACTGAAGCTTTCTTT
TRBD1	14	TRBV7-2	TRBJ2-5	few	CASRQAQGAETQYF	TGTGCCAGCAGGCAGGCGCAGGGGGCCGAGACCCAGTACTTC
TRBD2	18	TRBV7-2	TRBJ2-1	few	CASSLVGTSGGSYNEQFF	TGTGCCAGCAGCTTAGTTGGGACTAGCGGGGGCTCCTACAATGAGCAGTTCTTC
TRBD1	13	TRBV29-1	TRBJ2-2	NA	CSVSTGGAGELFF	TGCAGCGTTTCTACAGGGGGAGCCGGGGAGCTGTTTTTT
NA	13	TRBV20-1	TRBJ2-5	NA	CSARLYREETQYF	TGCAGTGCTAGACTATACAGGGAAGAGACCCAGTACTTC
TRBD2	16	TRBV11-2	TRBJ2-3	NA	CASSPRLAVQWDTQYF	TGTGCCAGCAGCCCACGACTAGCGGTGCAATGGGATACGCAGTATTTT
TRBD1	17	TRBV3-1	TRBJ1-1	few	CASSQDFGTERNTEAFF	TGTGCCAGCAGCCAAGACTTCGGGACAGAACGGAACACTGAAGCTTTCTTT
NA	13	TRBV5-6	TRBJ2-3	many	CASSIQGTDTQYF	TGTGCCAGCAGTATCCAGGGCACAGATACGCAGTATTTT
NA	13	TRBV11-2	TRBJ2-7	NA	CASSHGSSYEQYF	TGTGCCAGCAGCCACGGGAGCTCCTACGAGCAGTACTTC
NA	14	TRBV4-1	TRBJ2-3	few	CASSGASEADTQYF	TGCGCCAGCAGCGGGGCTAGCGAAGCAGATACGCAGTATTTT
TRBD2	13	TRBV20-1	TRBJ2-5	many	CSALGLAEETQYF	TGCAGTGCACTGGGACTAGCGGAAGAGACCCAGTACTTC
TRBD1	19	TRBV12-3/TRBV12-4	TRBJ2-2	few	CASFRGTAVLLANTGELFF	TGTGCCAGCTTCAGGGGGACAGCGGTCCTCCTCGCGAACACCGGGGAGCTGTTTTTT
NA	15	TRBV9	TRBJ1-5	few	CASSARGESNQPQHF	TGTGCCAGCAGCGCAAGGGGAGAGAGCAATCAGCCCCAGCATTTT
TRBD2	16	TRBV4-1	TRBJ2-7	few	CASSQGPSGGTYEQYF	TGCGCCAGCAGCCAAGGTCCTAGCGGGGGCACCTACGAGCAGTACTTC
NA	14	TRBV18	TRBJ2-7	NA	CASSRENSVYEQYF	TGTGCCAGCTCGCGGGAAAATAGTGTTTACGAGCAGTACTTC
TRBD2	15	TRBV12-3/TRBV12-4	TRBJ2-7	few	CASSLWLAGAYEQYF	TGTGCCAGCAGTTTGTGGCTAGCGGGGGCATACGAGCAGTACTTC